Reported below is one TCR beta chain. Its specificity is unknown. Primers: 60 Vbeta forward and 13 Jbeta reverse. Produced via immunoSEQ multiplex PCR; TCRdb's table is partial and in-frame only. The table includes roughly 73,000 clones, 75% detected once. This CDR3 contains 15 residues. The trim removed 3 bases at V and 9 bases at J, leaving 11 bases unmatched. Germline V CDR1 and CDR2: SGHRS, YFSETQ. The entry originates in a study of cytomegalovirus exposure and HLA in healthy donors. Notes on the study in general: Later analysis identified 17,000 or so TCR beta sequences associated with HLA alleles, using a false discovery rate threshold of 0.05.

This clonotype originated in a man aged 65-85 years in good health and CMV-seronegative. The J gene is TRBJ2-1, the V gene TRBV5-1; 8 positions match TRBD2. The sample consisted of PBMCs. CDR3 coding DNA: TGCGCCAGCAGCTCTCAGGTTAGCGGGAAAGGTGAGCAGTTCTTC. Its protein product is CASSSQVSGKGEQFF.